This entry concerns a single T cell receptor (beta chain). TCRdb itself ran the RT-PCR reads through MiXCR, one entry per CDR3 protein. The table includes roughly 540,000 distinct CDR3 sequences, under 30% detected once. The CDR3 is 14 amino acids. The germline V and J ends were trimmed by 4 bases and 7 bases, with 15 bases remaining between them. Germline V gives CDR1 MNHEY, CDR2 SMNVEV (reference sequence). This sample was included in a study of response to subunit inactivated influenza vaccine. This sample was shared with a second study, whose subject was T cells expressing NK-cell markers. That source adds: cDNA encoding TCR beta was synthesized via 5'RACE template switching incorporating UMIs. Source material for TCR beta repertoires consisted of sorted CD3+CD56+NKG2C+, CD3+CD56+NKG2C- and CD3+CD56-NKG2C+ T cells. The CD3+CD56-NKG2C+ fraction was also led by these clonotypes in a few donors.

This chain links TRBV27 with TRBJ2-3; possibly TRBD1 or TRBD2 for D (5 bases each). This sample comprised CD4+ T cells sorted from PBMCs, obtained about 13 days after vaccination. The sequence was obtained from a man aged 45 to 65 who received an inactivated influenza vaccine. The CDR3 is CASSSTGTLNTQYF. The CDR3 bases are TGTGCCAGCAGTTCGACCGGGACCCTTAATACGCAGTATTTT.